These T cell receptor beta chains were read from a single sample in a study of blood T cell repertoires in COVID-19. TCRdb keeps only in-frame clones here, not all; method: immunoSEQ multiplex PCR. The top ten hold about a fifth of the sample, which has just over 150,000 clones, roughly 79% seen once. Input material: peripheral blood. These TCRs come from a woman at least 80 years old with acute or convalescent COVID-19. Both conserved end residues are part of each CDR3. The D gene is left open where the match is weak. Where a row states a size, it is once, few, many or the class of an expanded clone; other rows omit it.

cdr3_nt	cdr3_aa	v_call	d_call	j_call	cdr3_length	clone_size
TGTGCCAGTAGTACTACAGGGACTGGAAACACCATATATTTT	CASSTTGTGNTIYF	TRBV19	-	TRBJ1-3	14	-
TGTGCCAGCAGCCACGCTGGGGGTTGGGGGGAGGTCTATGGCTACACCTTC	CASSHAGGWGEVYGYTF	TRBV3-1/TRBV3-2	-	TRBJ1-2	17	-
TGCGCCAGCAGCTTGGCTCTATACGTACTCTGGGCTTTCTTT	CASSLALYVLWAFF	TRBV5-1	-	TRBJ1-1	14	-
TGTGCCAGCAGCCGGGACAGCCAAGGCTACGAGCAGTACTTC	CASSRDSQGYEQYF	TRBV5-4	TRBD1	TRBJ2-7	14	-
TGTGCCAGCAGCTCAGGCCCTCGGACAGGCACTCGGACGCAATACGAGCAGTACTTC	CASSSGPRTGTRTQYEQYF	TRBV7-8	TRBD1	TRBJ2-7	19	once
TGTGCCAGCAGTTTGGGACAGATGAACACTGAAGCTTTCTTT	CASSLGQMNTEAFF	TRBV28	TRBD1	TRBJ1-1	14	-
TGTGCCAGCAGCTCGGACAGGGGGTATCAGCCCCAGCATTTT	CASSSDRGYQPQHF	TRBV7-9	TRBD1	TRBJ1-5	14	few
TGTGCCAGCAGTTACTCTGGACAGGGGTTGAATGAGCAGTTCTTC	CASSYSGQGLNEQFF	TRBV6-5	TRBD1	TRBJ2-1	15	-
TGTGCCAGCCGCCTTACAGGGGGTACTGAAGCTTTCTTT	CASRLTGGTEAFF	TRBV13	TRBD1	TRBJ1-1	13	-
TGTGCCAGCAGCTTAGAATGGACTAGCGGGATTTCCTACGAGCAGTACTTC	CASSLEWTSGISYEQYF	TRBV11-2	TRBD2	TRBJ2-7	17	-
TGCGCCAGCAGCCAAGGCTACGGCAAAAACATTCAGTACTTC	CASSQGYGKNIQYF	TRBV4-1	-	TRBJ2-4	14	once
TGTGCCAGCAGCCCAGGGGGGCCTAACACTGAAGCTTTCTTT	CASSPGGPNTEAFF	TRBV7-9	TRBD1	TRBJ1-1	14	few
TGTGCCAGCAGCCTAGAGACACCTAACTATGGCTACACCTTC	CASSLETPNYGYTF	TRBV7-9	-	TRBJ1-2	14	-
TGTGCCAGCAGTTTCCAAGGGACAGGGAGTGGTCAGCCCCAGCATTTT	CASSFQGTGSGQPQHF	TRBV27	TRBD1	TRBJ1-5	16	few
TGCGCCAGCAGTGAGTCGATAGGACTAAACTACAATGAGCAGTTCTTC	CASSESIGLNYNEQFF	TRBV10-1	-	TRBJ2-1	16	-
TGTGCCAGTAGTACCGGGACAGGGGTTACCAATCAGCCCCAGCATTTT	CASSTGTGVTNQPQHF	TRBV19	TRBD1	TRBJ1-5	16	-
TGTGCCAGCAGTTTAGGCCCTAGGGGGACCCCCTACGAGCAGTACTTC	CASSLGPRGTPYEQYF	TRBV7-2	-	TRBJ2-7	16	-
TGTGCCAGCAGCTCCCCAGTCCAAGAGACCCAGTACTTC	CASSSPVQETQYF	TRBV11-2	-	TRBJ2-5	13	once
TGTGCCACCAGCAAGGGACAGGGTAACAATGAGCAGTTCTTC	CATSKGQGNNEQFF	TRBV24-1	TRBD1	TRBJ2-1	14	-
TGTGCCAGCAGCTTGGCACCCCGGGCGGGTGAGCAGTACTTC	CASSLAPRAGEQYF	TRBV5-6	-	TRBJ2-7	14	-
TGTGCCTGGAGTCTCACAGCGGGGGATTCACCCCTCCACTTT	CAWSLTAGDSPLHF	TRBV30	-	TRBJ1-6	14	-
TGCAGCGTTGAACGACAGGGCTCTGGAAACACCATATATTTT	CSVERQGSGNTIYF	TRBV29-1	TRBD1	TRBJ1-3	14	few
TGTGCCAGCAGACTGGACCAGACAGGGACGGGAGGCTACACCTTC	CASRLDQTGTGGYTF	TRBV5-4	TRBD1	TRBJ1-2	15	-
TGTGCCATCAGTGAGACTCAGGGAAGAGGCCAGCCCCAGCATTTT	CAISETQGRGQPQHF	TRBV10-3	-	TRBJ1-5	15	-
TGTGCCACCAGTGAGCAACGGACAGGGGGAAATTCACCCCTCCACTTT	CATSEQRTGGNSPLHF	TRBV24-1	TRBD1	TRBJ1-6	16	-
TGTGCCAGCAGCGACAGTCTAGGGGTTCATTCACCCCTCCACTTT	CASSDSLGVHSPLHF	TRBV5-5	-	TRBJ1-6	15	-
TGTGCCAGTAGTATAGGCAGGGGCGGACAGCCCCAGCATTTT	CASSIGRGGQPQHF	TRBV19	-	TRBJ1-5	14	-
TGTGCCACCGGGGCCTCGCAGGGCCGACATGAAAAACTGTTTTTT	CATGASQGRHEKLFF	TRBV15	-	TRBJ1-4	15	-
TGTGCCAGTAGTATAGGTCGGGAGGTCCCCCAGCCCCAGCATTTT	CASSIGREVPQPQHF	TRBV19	-	TRBJ1-5	15	-
TGCGCCAGCAGTGCTAGCGGGACGCGTCTCAATGAGCAGTTCTTC	CASSASGTRLNEQFF	TRBV10-2	TRBD2	TRBJ2-1	15	-
TGTGCCAGCAGTTCGATCGGGACAGGCAAGGGCACTGAAGCTTTCTTT	CASSSIGTGKGTEAFF	TRBV2	TRBD1	TRBJ1-1	16	-
TGCAGCGTTGAAGATCTTCGGGACAGGGGGCGCGGTTTGACCTTC	CSVEDLRDRGRGLTF	TRBV29-1	TRBD1	TRBJ1-2	15	-
TGTGCCAGCAGTGAAGTTCGGGACAGCTCCTACGAGCAGTACTTC	CASSEVRDSSYEQYF	TRBV2	TRBD1	TRBJ2-7	15	-
TGCGCCAGCAGCCAAGTTCTCGGGGGAATTGAGCAGTTCTTC	CASSQVLGGIEQFF	TRBV5-1	-	TRBJ2-1	14	-
TGTGCCAGCAGTCAACTAGATGCCACTGAGCAGTTCTTC	CASSQLDATEQFF	TRBV6-5	-	TRBJ2-1	13	few
TGTGCCAGCAGTGAAGTCGGGGGGGACTATGGCTACACCTTC	CASSEVGGDYGYTF	TRBV25-1	-	TRBJ1-2	14	-